This is a list of T cell receptor beta chains from one sample in a study of blood T cell repertoires in COVID-19. Some clones are missing from TCRdb's copy, which holds only in-frame ones; the method was immunoSEQ multiplex PCR. There are about 120,000 clones in the sample; roughly 90% occur only once, and more than 3% lies in the top ten. The sequencing input was peripheral blood. The receptors come from a woman aged 55-70 years with COVID-19, enrolled during active disease. The CDR3 runs from the conserved cysteine through the conserved F or W. Each record gives: V gene, J gene, D gene, clone size, CDR3 DNA, CDR3 protein. The D gene is left open where the match is weak. Rows may omit the clone size; those that give it use once, few, many or a size class.

>TRBV11-3|TRBJ2-5|NA|NA
TGTGCCAGCAGCTTGCGGGCCTCCCCGGAGACCCAGTACTTC
CASSLRASPETQYF
>TRBV19|TRBJ2-7|NA|few
TGTGCCAGTAGTATAGGGTACAGGGAGTACGAGCAGTACTTC
CASSIGYREYEQYF
>TRBV13|TRBJ1-3|TRBD1|few
TGTGCCAGCAGCTTATTTTGGGGACAGGGGGGGCCCTCTGGAAACACCATATATTTT
CASSLFWGQGGPSGNTIYF
>TRBV6-2/TRBV6-3|TRBJ1-1|NA|NA
TGTGCCAGCAGTTACTCGCCTCGGGGGGCGCGGGACACTGAAGCTTTCTTT
CASSYSPRGARDTEAFF
>TRBV12-1|TRBJ2-5|NA|NA
TGTGCCAGCAGCCCTTGGGACTTCCAAGAGACCCAGTACTTC
CASSPWDFQETQYF
>TRBV25-1|TRBJ1-2|TRBD1|NA
TGTGCCAGCAGTGCATTGAGAGGGGGCGGCTACACCTTC
CASSALRGGGYTF
>TRBV7-8|TRBJ2-2|NA|NA
TGTGCCAGCAGCTTAGCGCGGGGCACCGGGGAGCTGTTTTTT
CASSLARGTGELFF
>TRBV4-3|TRBJ2-2|TRBD2|NA
TGCGCCAGCAGCCAGGGGACTAGCGGGGGTTCTTACACCGGGGAGCTGTTTTTT
CASSQGTSGGSYTGELFF
>TRBV6-6|TRBJ1-3|TRBD1|NA
TGTGCCAGCAGTTCGAACCTGGACAGGGTAAACACCATATATTTT
CASSSNLDRVNTIYF
>TRBV9|TRBJ2-3|TRBD1|few
TGTGCCAGCAGCGTGGGGACAGGGGGCGCAGATACGCAGTATTTT
CASSVGTGGADTQYF
>TRBV4-1|TRBJ2-1|NA|NA
TGCGCCAGCAGCCAAGATTTGGCAGGGGCCTACAATGAGCAGTTCTTC
CASSQDLAGAYNEQFF
>TRBV5-4|TRBJ2-2|TRBD2|NA
TGTGCCAGCAGCTTAAGGTTGCGGGGGGGGAACACCGGGGAGCTGTTTTTT
CASSLRLRGGNTGELFF
>TRBV19|TRBJ2-2|TRBD2|NA
TGTGCCACCCTAGCGGGGGGACTTTACACCGGGGAGCTGTTTTTT
CATLAGGLYTGELFF
>TRBV4-3|TRBJ1-2|TRBD1|NA
TGCGCCAGCAGCCAAGATCCCGTCTCCTTGGACAGGGCTCATGGCTACACCTTC
CASSQDPVSLDRAHGYTF
>TRBV27|TRBJ2-1|TRBD1|NA
TGTGCCAGCAGTCCGCGGGGGACAGGGGGCCCTAATGAGCAGTTCTTC
CASSPRGTGGPNEQFF
>TRBV6-5|TRBJ1-5|NA|once
TGTGCCAGCAGCGCCGGGTCGACTCTAGGTCAGCCCCAGCATTTT
CASSAGSTLGQPQHF